This T cell receptor beta chain was sequenced during a study of shared clonotypes between healthy human individuals. Study findings and constraints: Sharing of clonotypes among donors was expected to vary with sequencing depth. Naive subsets usually exceeded memory subsets in estimated richness.

Profiling relied on immunoSEQ multiplex PCR, and the TCRdb table lists in-frame clones only, not all of them. The sample shows approximately 1.5 million clones, 95% to 99% of them seen only once. The length of the CDR3 is 16 residues. The germline V gene has CDR1 KGHSH and CDR2 LQKENI. V was shortened by 3 bases and J by 0 bases, with 15 bases between the two germline ends. Of note for this clone: Its specificity is unknown.

The chain carries TRBV18 and TRBJ2-7; D could derive from TRBD1 or TRBD2 (5 bases each). The origin of this receptor is a man aged 25 to 40 in good health. The source material was naive CD4+ T cells sorted from blood. Specified subset: CD45RA+ positively selected. The CDR3 reads CASSPIEGPYSYEQYF. DNA for the CDR3: TGTGCCAGCTCACCCATCGAGGGGCCCTACTCCTACGAGCAGTACTTC.